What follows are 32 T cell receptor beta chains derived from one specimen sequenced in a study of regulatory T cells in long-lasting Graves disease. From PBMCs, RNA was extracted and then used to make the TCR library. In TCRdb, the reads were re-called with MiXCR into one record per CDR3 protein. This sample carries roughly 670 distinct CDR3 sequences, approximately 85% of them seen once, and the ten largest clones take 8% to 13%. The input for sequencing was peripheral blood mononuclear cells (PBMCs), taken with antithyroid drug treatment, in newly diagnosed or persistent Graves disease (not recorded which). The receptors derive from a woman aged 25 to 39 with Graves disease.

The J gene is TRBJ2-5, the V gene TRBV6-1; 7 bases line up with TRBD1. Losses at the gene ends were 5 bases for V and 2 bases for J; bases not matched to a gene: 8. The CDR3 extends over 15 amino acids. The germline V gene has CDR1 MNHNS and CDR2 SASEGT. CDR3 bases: TGTGCCAGCAGTCGACAGGGTACGTCACAAGAGACCCAGTACTTC. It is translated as CASSRQGTSQETQYF.

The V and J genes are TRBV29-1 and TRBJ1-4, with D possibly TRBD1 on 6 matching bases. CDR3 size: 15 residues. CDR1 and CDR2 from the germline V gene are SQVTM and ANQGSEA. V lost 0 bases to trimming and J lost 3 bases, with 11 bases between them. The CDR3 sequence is CSVEDPRGSNEKLFF. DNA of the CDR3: TGCAGCGTTGAAGACCCCAGGGGTTCTAATGAAAAACTGTTTTTT.

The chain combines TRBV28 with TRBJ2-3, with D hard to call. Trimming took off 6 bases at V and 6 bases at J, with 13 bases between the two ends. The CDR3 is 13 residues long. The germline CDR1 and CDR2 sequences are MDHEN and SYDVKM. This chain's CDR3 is CASSQEPVDTQYF. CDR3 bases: TGTGCCAGCAGCCAGGAGCCTGTGGATACGCAGTATTTT.

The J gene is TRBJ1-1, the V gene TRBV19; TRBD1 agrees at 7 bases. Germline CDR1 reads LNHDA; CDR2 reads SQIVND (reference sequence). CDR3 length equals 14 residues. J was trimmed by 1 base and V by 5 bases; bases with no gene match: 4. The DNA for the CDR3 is TGTGCCAGTAGTTCCAGACAGGGGAACACTGAAGCTTTCTTT. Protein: CASSSRQGNTEAFF.

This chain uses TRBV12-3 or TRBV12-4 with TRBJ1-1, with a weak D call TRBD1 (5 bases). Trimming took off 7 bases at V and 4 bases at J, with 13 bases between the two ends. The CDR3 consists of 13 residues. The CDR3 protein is CASTSGGATEAFF. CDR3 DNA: TGTGCCAGCACGTCCGGGGGAGCCACTGAAGCTTTCTTT.

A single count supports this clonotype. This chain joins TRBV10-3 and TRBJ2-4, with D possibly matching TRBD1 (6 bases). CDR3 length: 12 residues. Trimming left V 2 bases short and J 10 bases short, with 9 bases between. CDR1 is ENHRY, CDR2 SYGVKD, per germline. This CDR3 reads CAISEPTGIQYF. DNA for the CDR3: TGTGCCATCAGTGAGCCCACAGGGATTCAGTACTTC.

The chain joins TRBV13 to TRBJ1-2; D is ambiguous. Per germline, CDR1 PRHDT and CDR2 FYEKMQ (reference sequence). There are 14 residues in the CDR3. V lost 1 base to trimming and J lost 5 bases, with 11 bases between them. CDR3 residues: CASSLAASLYGYTF. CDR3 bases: TGTGCCAGCAGCTTAGCAGCCTCCCTGTATGGCTACACCTTC.

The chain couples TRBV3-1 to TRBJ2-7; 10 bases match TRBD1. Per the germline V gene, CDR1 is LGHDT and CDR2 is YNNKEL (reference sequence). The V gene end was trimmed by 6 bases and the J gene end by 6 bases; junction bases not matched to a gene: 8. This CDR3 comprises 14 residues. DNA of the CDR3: TGTGCCAGCAGTCCGGGACAGGGGCTGAGCGAGCAGTACTTC. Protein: CASSPGQGLSEQYF.

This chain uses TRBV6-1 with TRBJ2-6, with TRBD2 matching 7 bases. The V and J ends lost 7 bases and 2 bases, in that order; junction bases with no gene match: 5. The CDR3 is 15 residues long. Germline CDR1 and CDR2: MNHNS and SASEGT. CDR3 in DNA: TGTGCCAGCAAGAGCGGGACTCCTGGGGCCAACGTCCTGACTTTC. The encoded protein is CASKSGTPGANVLTF.

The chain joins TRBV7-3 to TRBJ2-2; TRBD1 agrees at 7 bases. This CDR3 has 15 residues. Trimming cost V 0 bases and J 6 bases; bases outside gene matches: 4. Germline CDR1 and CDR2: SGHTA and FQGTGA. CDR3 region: CASSLTGGTAGELFF. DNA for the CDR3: TGTGCCAGCAGCTTAACGGGTGGGACAGCCGGGGAGCTGTTTTTT.

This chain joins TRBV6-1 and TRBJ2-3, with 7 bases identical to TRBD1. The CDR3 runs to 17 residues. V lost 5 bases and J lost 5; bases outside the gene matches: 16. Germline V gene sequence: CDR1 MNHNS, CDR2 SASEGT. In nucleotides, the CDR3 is TGTGCCAGCAGTACAGGGGTAGCGCCGCCAGGTATAGATACGCAGTATTTT. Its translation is CASSTGVAPPGIDTQYF.

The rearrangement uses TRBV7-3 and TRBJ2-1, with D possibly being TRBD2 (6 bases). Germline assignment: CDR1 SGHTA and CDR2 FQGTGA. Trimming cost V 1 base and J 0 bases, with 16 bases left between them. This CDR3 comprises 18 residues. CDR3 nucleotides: TGTGCCAGCAGCTTAAAAGCCCCGGCTAGCGCCTCCTACAATGAGCAGTTCTTC. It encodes CASSLKAPASASYNEQFF.

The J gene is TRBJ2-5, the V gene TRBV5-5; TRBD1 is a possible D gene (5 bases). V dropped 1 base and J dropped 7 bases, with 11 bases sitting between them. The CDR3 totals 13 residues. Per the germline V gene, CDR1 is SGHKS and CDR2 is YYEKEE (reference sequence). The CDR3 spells CASSLTGPRTQYF. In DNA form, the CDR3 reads TGTGCCAGCAGCTTGACAGGACCTAGGACCCAGTACTTC.

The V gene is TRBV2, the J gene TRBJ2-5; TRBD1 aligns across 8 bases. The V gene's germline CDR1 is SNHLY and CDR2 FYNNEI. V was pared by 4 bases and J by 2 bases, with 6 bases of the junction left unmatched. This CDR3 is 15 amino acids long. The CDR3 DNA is TGTGCCAGCAGTGGGTCGGGACAGGAACAAGAGACCCAGTACTTC. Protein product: CASSGSGQEQETQYF.

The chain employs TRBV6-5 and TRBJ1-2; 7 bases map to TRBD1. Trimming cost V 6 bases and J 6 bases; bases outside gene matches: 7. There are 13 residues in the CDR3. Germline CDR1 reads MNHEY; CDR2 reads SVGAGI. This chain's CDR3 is CASSRDREDGYTF. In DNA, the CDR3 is TGTGCCAGCAGCCGCGACAGGGAGGATGGCTACACCTTC.

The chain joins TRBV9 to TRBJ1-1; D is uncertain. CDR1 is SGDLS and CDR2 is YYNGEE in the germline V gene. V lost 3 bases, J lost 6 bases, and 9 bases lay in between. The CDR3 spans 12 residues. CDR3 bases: TGTGCCAGCAGCGCCGACCCACCTGAAGCTTTCTTT. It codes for CASSADPPEAFF.

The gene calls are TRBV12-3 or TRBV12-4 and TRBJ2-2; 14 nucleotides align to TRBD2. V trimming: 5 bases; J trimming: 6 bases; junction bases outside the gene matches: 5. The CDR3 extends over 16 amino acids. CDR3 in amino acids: CASSRLAGGPPGELFF. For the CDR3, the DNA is TGTGCCAGCAGTCGACTAGCGGGGGGGCCCCCCGGGGAGCTGTTTTTT.

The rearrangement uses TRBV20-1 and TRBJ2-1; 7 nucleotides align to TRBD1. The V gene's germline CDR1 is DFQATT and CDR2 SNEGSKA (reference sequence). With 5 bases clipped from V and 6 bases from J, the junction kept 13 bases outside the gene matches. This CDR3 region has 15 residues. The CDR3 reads CSAYEKPTGSNEQFF. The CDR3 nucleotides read TGCAGTGCTTATGAGAAGCCGACAGGGAGCAATGAGCAGTTCTTC.

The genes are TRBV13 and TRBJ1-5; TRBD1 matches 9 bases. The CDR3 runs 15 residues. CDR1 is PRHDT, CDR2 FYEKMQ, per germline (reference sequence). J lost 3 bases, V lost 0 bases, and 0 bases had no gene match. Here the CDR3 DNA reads TGTGCCAGCAGCTTAGGACAGGGGGCCAATCAGCCCCAGCATTTT. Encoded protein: CASSLGQGANQPQHF.

CDR3 region: CASTRQGTTEAFF. DNA of the CDR3: TGCGCCAGCACCCGACAGGGGACCACTGAAGCTTTCTTT. V usage is TRBV5-1 and J usage is TRBJ1-1, with 8 nucleotides matching TRBD1. In germline, CDR1 is SGHRS, CDR2 YFSETQ. V shed 6 bases, J shed 4 bases, and the junction held 5 bases outside the gene matches. This CDR3 region has 13 residues.

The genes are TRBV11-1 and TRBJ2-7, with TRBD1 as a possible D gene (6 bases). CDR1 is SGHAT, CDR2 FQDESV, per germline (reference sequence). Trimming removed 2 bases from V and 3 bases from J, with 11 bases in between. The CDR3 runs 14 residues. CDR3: CASSLPGALYEQYF. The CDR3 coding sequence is TGTGCCAGCAGCTTACCAGGGGCCCTCTACGAGCAGTACTTC.

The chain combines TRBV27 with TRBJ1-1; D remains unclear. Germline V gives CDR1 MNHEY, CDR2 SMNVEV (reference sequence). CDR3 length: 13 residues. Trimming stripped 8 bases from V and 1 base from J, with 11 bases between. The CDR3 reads CASRVGTNTEAFF. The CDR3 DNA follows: TGTGCCAGCCGGGTGGGTACGAACACTGAAGCTTTCTTT.

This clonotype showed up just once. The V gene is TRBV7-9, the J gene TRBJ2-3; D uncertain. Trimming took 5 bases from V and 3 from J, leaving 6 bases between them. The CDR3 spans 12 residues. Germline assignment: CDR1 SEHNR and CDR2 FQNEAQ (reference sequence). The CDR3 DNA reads TGTGCCAGCAGCCCAACGACAGATACGCAGTATTTT. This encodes CASSPTTDTQYF.

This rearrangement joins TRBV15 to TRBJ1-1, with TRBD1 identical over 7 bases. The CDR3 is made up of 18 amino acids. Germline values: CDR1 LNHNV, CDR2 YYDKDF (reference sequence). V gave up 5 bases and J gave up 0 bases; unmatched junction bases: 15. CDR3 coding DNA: TGTGCCACCAGCGACGGTTGGGACAAACAGGGGATGAACACTGAAGCTTTCTTT. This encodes CATSDGWDKQGMNTEAFF.

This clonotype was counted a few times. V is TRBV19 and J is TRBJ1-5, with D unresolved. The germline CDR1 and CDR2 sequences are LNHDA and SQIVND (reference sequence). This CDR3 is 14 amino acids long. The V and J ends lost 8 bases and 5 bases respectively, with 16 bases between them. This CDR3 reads CASQAMRGHQPQHF. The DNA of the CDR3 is TGTGCCAGTCAAGCGATGAGAGGTCATCAGCCCCAGCATTTT.

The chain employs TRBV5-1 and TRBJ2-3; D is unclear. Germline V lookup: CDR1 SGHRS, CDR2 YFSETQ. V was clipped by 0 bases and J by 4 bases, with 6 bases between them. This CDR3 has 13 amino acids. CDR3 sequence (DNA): TGCGCCAGCAGCTTGGTATTTGCAGATACGCAGTATTTT. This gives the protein CASSLVFADTQYF. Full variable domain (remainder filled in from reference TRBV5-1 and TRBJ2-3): KAGVTQTPRYLIKTRGQQVTLSCSPISGHRSVSWYQQTPGQGLQFLFEYFSETQRNKGNFPGRFSGRQFSNSRSEMNVSTLELGDSALYLCASSLVFADTQYFGPGTRLTVL.

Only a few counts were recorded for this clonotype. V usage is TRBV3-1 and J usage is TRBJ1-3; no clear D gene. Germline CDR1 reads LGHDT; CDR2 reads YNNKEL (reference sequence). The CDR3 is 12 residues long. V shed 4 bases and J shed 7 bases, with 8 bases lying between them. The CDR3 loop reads CASSLLGNTIYF. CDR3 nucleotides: TGTGCCAGCAGCCTCCTTGGGAACACCATATATTTT.

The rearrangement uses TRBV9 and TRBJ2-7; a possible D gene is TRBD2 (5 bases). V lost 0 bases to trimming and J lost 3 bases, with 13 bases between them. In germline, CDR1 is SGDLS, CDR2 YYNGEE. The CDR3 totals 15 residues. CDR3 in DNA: TGTGCCAGCAGCGTAGGGCTAAGCGGCAGCTACGAGCAGTACTTC. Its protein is CASSVGLSGSYEQYF. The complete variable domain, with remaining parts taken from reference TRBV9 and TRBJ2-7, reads DSGVTQTPKHLITATGQRVTLRCSPRSGDLSVYWYQQSLDQGLQFLIQYYNGEERAKGNILERFSAQQFPDLHSELNLSSLELGDSALYFCASSVGLSGSYEQYFGPGTRLTVT.

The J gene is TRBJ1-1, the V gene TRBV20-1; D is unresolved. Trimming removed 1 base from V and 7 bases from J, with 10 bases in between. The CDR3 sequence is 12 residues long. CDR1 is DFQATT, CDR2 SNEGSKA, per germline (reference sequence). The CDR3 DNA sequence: TGCAGTGCTAGAGGGGGTGACGGTGAAGCTTTCTTT. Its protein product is CSARGGDGEAFF.

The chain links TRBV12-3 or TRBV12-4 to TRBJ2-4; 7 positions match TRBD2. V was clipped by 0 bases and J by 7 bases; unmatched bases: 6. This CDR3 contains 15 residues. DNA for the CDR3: TGTGCCAGCAGTTTAGCTCCCGCGCGGGGGAACATTCAGTACTTC. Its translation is CASSLAPARGNIQYF.

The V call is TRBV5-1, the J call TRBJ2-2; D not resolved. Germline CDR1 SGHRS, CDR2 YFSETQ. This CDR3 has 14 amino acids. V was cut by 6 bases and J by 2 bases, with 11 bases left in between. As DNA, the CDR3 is TGCGCCAGCAAGAAACAGCGAAACACCGGGGAGCTGTTTTTT. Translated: CASKKQRNTGELFF.

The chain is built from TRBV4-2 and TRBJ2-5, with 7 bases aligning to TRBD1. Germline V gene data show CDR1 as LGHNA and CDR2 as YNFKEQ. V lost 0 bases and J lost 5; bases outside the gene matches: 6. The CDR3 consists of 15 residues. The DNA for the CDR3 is TGTGCCAGCAGCCAAGATGTAGGGGGCGTTGAGACCCAGTACTTC. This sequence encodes CASSQDVGGVETQYF.